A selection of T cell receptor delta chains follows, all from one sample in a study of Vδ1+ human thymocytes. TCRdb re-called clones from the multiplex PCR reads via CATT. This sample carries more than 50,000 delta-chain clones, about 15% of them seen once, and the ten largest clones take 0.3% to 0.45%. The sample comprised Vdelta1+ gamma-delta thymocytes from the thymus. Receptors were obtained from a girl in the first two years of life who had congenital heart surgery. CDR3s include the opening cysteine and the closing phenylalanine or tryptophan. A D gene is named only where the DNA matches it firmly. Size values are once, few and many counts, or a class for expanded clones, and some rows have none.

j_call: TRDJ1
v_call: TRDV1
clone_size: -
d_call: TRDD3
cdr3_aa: CALGELAPQGRWGIQTHTDKLIF
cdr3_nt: TGTGCTCTTGGGGAACTAGCCCCCCAAGGTAGGTGGGGGATTCAAACACACACCGATAAACTCATCTTT

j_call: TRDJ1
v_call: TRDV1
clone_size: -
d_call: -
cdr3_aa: CALGNGPAPGEGYWAYTDKLIF
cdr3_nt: TGTGCTCTTGGGAATGGGCCCGCCCCAGGAGAGGGTTACTGGGCTTACACCGATAAACTCATCTTT

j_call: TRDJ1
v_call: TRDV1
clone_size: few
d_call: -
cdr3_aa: CALGSIYTDKLIF
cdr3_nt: TGTGCTCTTGGTTCCATATACACCGATAAACTCATCTTT

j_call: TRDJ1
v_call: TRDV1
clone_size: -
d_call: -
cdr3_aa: CALGEPSRPLPITDKLIF
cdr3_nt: TGTGCTCTTGGGGAGCCTTCCCGCCCCCTCCCAATCACCGATAAACTCATCTTT

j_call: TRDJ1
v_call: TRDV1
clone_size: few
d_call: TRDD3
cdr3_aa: CALGRTSPDIWGFYTDKLIF
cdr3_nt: TGTGCTCTTGGCAGGACTTCCCCGGATATCTGGGGGTTTTACACCGATAAACTCATCTTT

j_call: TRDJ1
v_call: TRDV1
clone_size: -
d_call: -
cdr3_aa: CALGDGLPLAELGLSADKLIF
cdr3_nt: TGTGCTCTTGGGGACGGCCTTCCCCTGGCTGAACTGGGGTTATCGGCCGATAAACTCATCTTT

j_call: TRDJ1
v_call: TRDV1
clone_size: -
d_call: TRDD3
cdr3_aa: CALGEHSGGYDPFKTTDKLIF
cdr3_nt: TGTGCTCTTGGGGAGCACTCTGGGGGATACGATCCCTTTAAAACTACCGATAAACTCATCTTT

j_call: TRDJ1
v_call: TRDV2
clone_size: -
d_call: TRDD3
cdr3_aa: CACGAPPPGGYYTDKLIF
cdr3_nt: TGTGCCTGTGGCGCGCCGCCTCCCGGGGGATACTACACCGATAAACTCATCTTT

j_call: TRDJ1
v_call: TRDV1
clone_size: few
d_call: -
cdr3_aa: CALGEHGPTISGDQFNTDKLIF
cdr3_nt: TGTGCTCTTGGGGAACATGGACCTACAATTAGTGGGGATCAGTTTAACACCGATAAACTCATCTTT

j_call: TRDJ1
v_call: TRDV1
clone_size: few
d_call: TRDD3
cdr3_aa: CALGELAHSLGDTPDKLIF
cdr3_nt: TGTGCTCTTGGGGAACTAGCCCACTCTCTGGGGGACACACCCGATAAACTCATCTTT

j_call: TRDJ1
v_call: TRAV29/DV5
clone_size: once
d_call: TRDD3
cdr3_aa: CALALLFFGGGYKGVIF
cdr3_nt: TGTGCGTTAGCCCTCCTCTTCTTCGGTGGGGGATACAAAGGGGTCATCTTT

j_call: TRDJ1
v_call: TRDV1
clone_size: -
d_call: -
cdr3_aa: CALGELSLPYTDKLIF
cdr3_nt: TGTGCTCTTGGGGAACTTTCCCTCCCGTACACCGATAAACTCATCTTT

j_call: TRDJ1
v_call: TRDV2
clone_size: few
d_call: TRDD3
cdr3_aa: CACLYTGGPLSDKLIF
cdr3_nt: TGTGCCTGTCTATATACTGGGGGACCGTTGTCCGATAAACTCATCTTT

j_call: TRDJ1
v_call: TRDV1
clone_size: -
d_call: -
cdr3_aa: CALGERLAPLPLPEGYTDKLIF
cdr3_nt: TGTGCTCTTGGGGAACGGTTGGCCCCCTTACCTTTACCGGAGGGGTACACCGATAAACTCATCTTT

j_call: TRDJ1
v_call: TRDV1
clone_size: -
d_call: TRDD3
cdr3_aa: CALGELLPTSIGVGDTYNDKLIF
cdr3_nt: TGTGCTCTTGGGGAACTCCTTCCTACAAGTATCGGTGTGGGGGATACGTATAACGATAAACTCATCTTT

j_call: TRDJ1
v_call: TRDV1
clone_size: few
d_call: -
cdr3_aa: CALGELNLVNKLIF
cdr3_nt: TGTGCTCTTGGGGAACTTAACCTTGTTAATAAACTCATCTTT

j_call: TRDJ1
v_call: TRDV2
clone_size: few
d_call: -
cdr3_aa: CACDTASWGWGFSYTDKLIF
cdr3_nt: TGTGCCTGTGACACGGCCTCGTGGGGGTGGGGATTTTCGTACACCGATAAACTCATCTTT

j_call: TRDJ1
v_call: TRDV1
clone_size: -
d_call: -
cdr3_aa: CALGPKSRWGQNTDKLIF
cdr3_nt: TGTGCTCTTGGGCCCAAGAGTAGGTGGGGACAAAACACCGATAAACTCATCTTT

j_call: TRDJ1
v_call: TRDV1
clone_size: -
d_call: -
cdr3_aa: CALGDPSGELIF
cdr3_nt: TGTGCTCTTGGGGACCCATCAGGGGAACTCATCTTT

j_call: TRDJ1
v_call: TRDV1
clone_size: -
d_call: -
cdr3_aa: CALGEPCLGSNTDKLIF
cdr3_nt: TGTGCTCTTGGGGAACCCTGCCTGGGGAGCAACACCGATAAACTCATCTTT

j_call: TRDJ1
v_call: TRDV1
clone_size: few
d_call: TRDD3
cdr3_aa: CALGELPKWGSVDKLIF
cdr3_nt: TGTGCTCTTGGGGAACTACCGAAGTGGGGGAGTGTTGATAAACTCATCTTT

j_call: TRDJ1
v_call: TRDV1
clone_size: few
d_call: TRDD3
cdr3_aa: CALGGGGGMYTDKLIF
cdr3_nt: TGTGCTCTTGGGGGAGGTGGGGGAATGTACACCGATAAACTCATCTTT

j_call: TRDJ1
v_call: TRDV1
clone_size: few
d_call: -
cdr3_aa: CALGEPTRIWGPLIF
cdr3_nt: TGTGCTCTTGGGGAACCCACTAGAATCTGGGGACCACTCATCTTT

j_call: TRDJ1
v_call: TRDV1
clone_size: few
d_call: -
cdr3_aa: CALGERGEDKLIF
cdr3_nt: TGTGCTCTTGGGGAACGGGGGGAAGATAAACTCATCTTT

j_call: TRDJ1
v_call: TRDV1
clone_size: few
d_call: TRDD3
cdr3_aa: CALGDPVGDTRLIF
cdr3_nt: TGTGCTCTTGGGGACCCCGTGGGGGATACGCGACTCATCTTT

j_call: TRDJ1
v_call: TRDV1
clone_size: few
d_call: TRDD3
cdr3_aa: CALGELLRGNTGGYCGSTDKLIF
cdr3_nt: TGTGCTCTTGGGGAACTCCTCCGAGGCAATACTGGGGGATACTGCGGGTCGACCGATAAACTCATCTTT

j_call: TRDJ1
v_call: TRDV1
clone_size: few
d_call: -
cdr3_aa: CALGELEGEISYLGWGSHKLIF
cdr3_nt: TGTGCTCTTGGGGAACTGGAGGGGGAGATTTCCTACCTTGGGTGGGGAAGCCATAAACTCATCTTT

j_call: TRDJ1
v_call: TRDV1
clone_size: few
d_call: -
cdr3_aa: CALGELLESGIGWGNTDKLIF
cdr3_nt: TGTGCTCTTGGGGAACTACTCGAGTCGGGGATCGGCTGGGGAAACACCGATAAACTCATCTTT

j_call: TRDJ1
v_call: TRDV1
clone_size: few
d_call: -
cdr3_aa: CALGLNDPPGLYTDKLIF
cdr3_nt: TGTGCTCTTGGGCTAAACGACCCCCCAGGGCTGTACACCGATAAACTCATCTTT

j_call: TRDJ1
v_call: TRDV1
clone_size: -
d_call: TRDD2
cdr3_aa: CALGDLPRPSYALGLDKLIF
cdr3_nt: TGTGCTCTTGGGGACCTACCCCGGCCTTCCTACGCACTTGGTCTCGATAAACTCATCTTT

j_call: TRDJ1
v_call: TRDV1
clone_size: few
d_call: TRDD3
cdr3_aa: CALGELDLPTSGTGGYADKLIF
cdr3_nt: TGTGCTCTTGGGGAACTGGACCTACCCACGAGCGGGACTGGGGGATACGCCGATAAACTCATCTTT

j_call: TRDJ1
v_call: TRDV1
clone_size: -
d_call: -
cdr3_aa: CALVGSPVKYTDKLIF
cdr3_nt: TGTGCTCTTGTGGGATCGCCCGTTAAGTACACCGATAAACTCATCTTT

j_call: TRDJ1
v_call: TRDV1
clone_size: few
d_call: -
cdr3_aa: CALGELEGPSSGKLIF
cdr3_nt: TGTGCTCTTGGGGAACTGGAAGGGCCTTCTTCGGGAAAACTCATCTTT

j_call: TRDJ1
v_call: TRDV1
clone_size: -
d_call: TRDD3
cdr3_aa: CALGDPGASQLGDTEKLIF
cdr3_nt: TGTGCTCTTGGGGATCCTGGTGCGTCTCAGCTGGGGGATACTGAAAAACTCATCTTT

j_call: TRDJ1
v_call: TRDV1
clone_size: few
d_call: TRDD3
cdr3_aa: CALGDPSRTGGNTDKLIF
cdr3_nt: TGTGCTCTTGGGGACCCCTCAAGAACTGGGGGAAACACCGATAAACTCATCTTT